Listed below are T cell receptor beta chains from one sample, sequenced in a study of blood T cell repertoires in COVID-19. The repertoire was sequenced with immunoSEQ multiplex PCR; TCRdb's copy has only in-frame clones and lacks some. The table shows 100,000 to 150,000 clones, with around 87% occurring only once. Sample: peripheral blood. The source is a man in his 70s with active COVID-19. The CDR3 runs from the conserved cysteine through the conserved F or W. The D gene is left open where the match is weak. Clone size is given for some rows only: seen once, a few or many times, or a class if the clone is expanded.

>.|TRBJ1-1|TRBV6-6|TRBD1
TGTGCCACCATGGGGACAGCCAGGAACACTGAAGCTTTCTTT
CATMGTARNTEAFF
>.|TRBJ2-7|TRBV19|.
TGTGCCAGTAGTGGGCGGGTGTCACCCTACGAGCAGTACTTC
CASSGRVSPYEQYF
>few|TRBJ1-2|TRBV4-3|.
TGCGCCAGCAGCCAAGATCTCTGGCCCCGGGTTGGAGACTATGGCTACACCTTC
CASSQDLWPRVGDYGYTF
>.|TRBJ2-6|TRBV21-1|.
TGTGCCAGCAGCAAGGGCCGCTCCTCTGGGGCCAACGTCCTGACTTTC
CASSKGRSSGANVLTF
>.|TRBJ2-3|TRBV2|.
TGTGCCAGCACGGGTCAGGGATATGGCACAGATACGCAGTATTTT
CASTGQGYGTDTQYF
>once|TRBJ1-1|TRBV5-8|.
TGTGCCAGCAGCTTCTCCAGGGGCACTGAAGCTTTCTTT
CASSFSRGTEAFF
>.|TRBJ2-1|TRBV5-1|.
TGCGCCAGCAGCAACGGACAGTACAATGAGCAGTTCTTC
CASSNGQYNEQFF
>few|TRBJ2-7|TRBV5-4|TRBD2
TGTGCCAGCAGCTCTCCGGGACTAGCGGGAGGCGAACAGTACTTC
CASSSPGLAGGEQYF
>.|TRBJ1-5|TRBV5-4|TRBD1
TGTGCCAGCAGCTTGGGAGGGGGCGCAAGCAATCAGCCCCAGCATTTT
CASSLGGGASNQPQHF
>.|TRBJ2-2|TRBV9|TRBD1
TGTGCCAGCAGCCCCCACTCACAGGGGGCTATAACCGGGGAGCTGTTTTTT
CASSPHSQGAITGELFF
>.|TRBJ2-5|TRBV6-5|TRBD1
TGTGCCAGGGAGGGCAGGGGGCTAGGGGAAGAGACCCAGTACTTC
CAREGRGLGEETQYF
>.|TRBJ1-2|TRBV21-1|.
TGTGCCAGCAGCAAAGCGGAGCAGGGTGGAGGCTACACCTTC
CASSKAEQGGGYTF
>.|TRBJ1-2|TRBV3-1/TRBV3-2|.
TGTGCCAGCAGCCAAGAAAATGGCAGGGCCAACTATGGCTACACCTTC
CASSQENGRANYGYTF
>.|TRBJ1-1|TRBV19|.
TGTGCCAGTAGTATAGAAGTCGGGGTCCGCGCTTTCTTT
CASSIEVGVRAFF
>.|TRBJ2-5|TRBV2|.
TGTGCCAGCACAACAGGGCAAAGGGAGACCCAGTACTTC
CASTTGQRETQYF
>.|TRBJ2-2|TRBV14|.
TGTGCCAGCAGCCAAGTTTCGGGGTCGGGGACCGGGGAGCTGTTTTTT
CASSQVSGSGTGELFF
>.|TRBJ1-1|TRBV28|.
TGTGCCAGCAGTTTGATCCGGGGGGCAATGCCTGAAGCTTTCTTT
CASSLIRGAMPEAFF
>.|TRBJ1-3|TRBV28|TRBD1
TGTGCCAGCAGCCTTGACAGGGGACTCTCTGGAAACACCATATATTTT
CASSLDRGLSGNTIYF
>.|TRBJ2-1|TRBV11-2|TRBD2
TGTGCCAGCAGCTTACTAGCGGGAGGGTATGATGAGCAGTTCTTC
CASSLLAGGYDEQFF
>.|TRBJ2-2|TRBV4-3|TRBD1
TGCGCCAGCAGCCAACTGACAGGGGGCGTTGCCGGGGAGCTGTTTTTT
CASSQLTGGVAGELFF
>.|TRBJ1-2|TRBV11-2|TRBD1
TGTGCCAGCAGCTTCGGGACAGGTGCTATATCGTATGGCTACACCTTC
CASSFGTGAISYGYTF
>.|TRBJ1-6|TRBV28|.
TGTGCCAGCAGTTTAAAGGTTCGGGTGTCCTATAATTCACCCCTCCACTTT
CASSLKVRVSYNSPLHF
>.|TRBJ1-6|TRBV5-1|.
TGCGCCAGCAGACCCGAGGGAGTCAATTCACCCCTCCACTTT
CASRPEGVNSPLHF
>.|TRBJ1-6|TRBV7-8|.
TGTGCCAGCAGCGCCCAGCAGGGCCAACCCCTCCACTTT
CASSAQQGQPLHF
>.|TRBJ2-2|TRBV28|.
TGTGCCAGCTATACCAGCACCGGGGAGCTGTTTTTT
CASYTSTGELFF
>.|TRBJ2-7|TRBV6-6|TRBD1
TGTGCCAGCAGTTGGGACAGGCGGTCCGAGCAGTACTTC
CASSWDRRSEQYF
>few|TRBJ1-4|TRBV2|TRBD1
TGTGCCAGCAGCGGGACAGGAGGTGAAAAACTGTTTTTT
CASSGTGGEKLFF
>few|TRBJ1-2|TRBV4-1|.
TGCGCCAGCAGCCAAGATCCGGGGGGCAAGTATGGCTACACCTTC
CASSQDPGGKYGYTF
>.|TRBJ1-6|TRBV27|.
TGTGCCAGCAGTCGGCAGGGGTTGGGCTCACCCCTCCACTTT
CASSRQGLGSPLHF